This T cell receptor beta chain emerged from a study of blood T cells in healthy people across ages. This clonotype appeared a few times. The CDR3 loop spans 14 amino acids. V lost 4 bases, J lost 7 bases, and 17 bases lay in between. The germline gives CDR1 LGHDT, CDR2 YNNKEL (reference sequence). Through a sample-barcoded 5' primer and a J-beta primer mix, a second PCR was run for 7 to 11 cycles. TCRdb reanalysed the 5' RACE reads using MiXCR and keeps one entry per CDR3 protein. The table lists over 1,200,000 distinct CDR3 sequences, almost 60% of them singletons. The clonotype originates from a man between 18 and 29 years old in good health. The J gene is TRBJ2-7, the V gene TRBV3-1; D may match TRBD1 or TRBD2 (5 bases each). The specimen was blood. The DNA of the CDR3 is TGTGCCAGCAGCCCTACGGGACGGGGAACGGAGCAGTACTTC. The encoded protein is CASSPTGRGTEQYF.